The 32 T cell receptor beta chains below all came from one sample that was sequenced in a study of blood T cell repertoires in COVID-19. The data were produced by immunoSEQ multiplex PCR, yet TCRdb's version contains in-frame clones alone and is incomplete. The table includes about 100,000 clones, roughly 82% detected once. The sample comprised peripheral blood. The source of these receptors is a man between 60 and 75 years old with acute or convalescent COVID-19.

The CDR3 region has the DNA TGTGCCAGCAGTGAATATCGTGGACAGGGAGGTGGCTACACCTTC. Protein product: CASSEYRGQGGGYTF. The rearrangement uses TRBV6-1 and TRBJ1-2; 8 bases are shared with TRBD1. The CDR3 has 15 residues. CDR1 is MNHNS, CDR2 SASEGT, per germline. The trim removed 2 bases at V and 7 bases at J, leaving 9 bases unmatched.

This rearrangement joins TRBV7-8 to TRBJ1-2; 10 nucleotides line up with TRBD1. Germline CDR1 is SGHVS and CDR2 is FQNEAQ. The CDR3 runs to 15 residues. V lost 5 bases and J lost 1; bases outside the gene matches: 4. CDR3 nucleotides: TGTGCCAGCAGCGGGACAGGGGAATTTAACTATGGCTACACCTTC. It is translated as CASSGTGEFNYGYTF.

The gene calls are TRBV12-2 and TRBJ1-5. TRBV12-2 is a pseudogene. This CDR3 comprises 14 residues. The CDR3 DNA reads TGTGCAAGTCGCTTAGTTCCCATAGATATAATAAGGCATTTT. Its protein product is CASRLVPIDIIRHF.

This chain links TRBV7-9 with TRBJ1-1; 7 nucleotides match TRBD1. The CDR3 consists of 15 residues. With V trimmed by 5 bases and J by 1 base, 7 bases remained unmatched. Germline V CDR1 and CDR2: SEHNR, FQNEAQ (reference sequence). The CDR3 loop is CASSLTGDANTEAFF. CDR3 nucleotides: TGTGCCAGCAGCCTAACAGGGGACGCGAACACTGAAGCTTTCTTT.

The V and J genes are TRBV5-6 and TRBJ1-4, with D tentatively TRBD1 (5 bases). The CDR3 runs to 14 residues. Germline-derived CDR1 and CDR2 are SGHDT and YYEEEE. Trimming removed 1 base from V and 5 bases from J, with 9 bases in between. In DNA form, the CDR3 reads TGTGCCAGCAGCTTGCAGGGTTTCAATGAAAAACTGTTTTTT. This sequence encodes CASSLQGFNEKLFF.

This rearrangement joins TRBV27 to TRBJ1-1; unclear D gene. The CDR3 runs to 15 residues. CDR1 is MNHEY and CDR2 is SMNVEV in the germline V gene (reference sequence). V lost 2 bases, J lost 10 bases, and 20 bases lay in between. CDR3 in DNA: TGTGCCAGCAGTTTAAATGGAGGGTTCGGGGAAGGAGCTTTCTTT. This encodes CASSLNGGFGEGAFF.

This clone turned up a few times. The chain employs TRBV3-1 (or the pseudogene TRBV3-2) and TRBJ2-7; 9 bases align to TRBD2. Trimming cost V 1 base and J 3 bases; bases outside gene matches: 7. The CDR3 is 16 residues long. Germline-derived CDR1 and CDR2 are LGHDT and YNNKEL (reference sequence). As DNA, the CDR3 is TGTGCCAGCAGCCAAGCGCACGTAGCGGGAGACTACGAGCAGTACTTC. Its protein product is CASSQAHVAGDYEQYF.

Here the CDR3 reads CAISGSYSSGNTIYF. The CDR3, as DNA: TGTGCCATCAGTGGTAGTTACAGCTCTGGAAACACCATATATTTT. This rearrangement joins TRBV10-3 to TRBJ1-3; D is uncertain. The CDR3 runs 15 residues. From germline, CDR1 is ENHRY and CDR2 SYGVKD. The germline V and J ends were trimmed by 4 bases and 0 bases, with 10 bases remaining between them.

This sequence joins TRBV15 and TRBJ2-5; 10 bases are shared with TRBD1. V lost 1 base, J lost 5 bases, and 7 bases stayed unmatched. The CDR3 totals 16 residues. CDR1 is LNHNV and CDR2 is YYDKDF in the germline V gene (reference sequence). CDR3 coding DNA: TGTGCCACCAGCAGAGGTTTTGACAGGGGGCGGGAGACCCAGTACTTC. Translating gives CATSRGFDRGRETQYF.

The chain employs TRBV10-3 and TRBJ1-5; no definite D call. V was clipped by 10 bases and J by 4 bases, with 14 bases between them. In germline, CDR1 is ENHRY, CDR2 SYGVKD. This CDR3 spans 13 amino acids. The CDR3 protein is CATESNRNQPQHF. In DNA, the CDR3 is TGTGCCACCGAATCGAACAGAAATCAGCCCCAGCATTTT.

J is TRBJ2-1 and V is TRBV10-2; tentative D call: TRBD2 (6 bases). The CDR3 covers 13 residues. Germline V gives CDR1 WSHSY, CDR2 SAAADI. V was clipped by 7 bases and J by 5 bases, with 12 bases between them. The CDR3 protein is CASKGSGHNEQFF. The DNA for the CDR3 is TGCGCCAGCAAAGGTAGCGGCCACAATGAGCAGTTCTTC.

The chain carries TRBV4-2 and TRBJ2-7; perhaps TRBD2 as D (8 bases). The CDR3 sequence is 18 residues long. Germline CDR1 reads LGHNA; CDR2 reads YNFKEQ. V was shortened by 2 bases and J by 6 bases, with 26 bases between the two germline ends. The CDR3 region is CASSQPGQILAGQSEQYF. CDR3 bases: TGTGCCAGCAGCCAACCGGGACAGATATTAGCGGGGCAATCCGAGCAGTACTTC.

V usage is TRBV3-1 (or the pseudogene TRBV3-2) and J usage is TRBJ2-3, with a tentative D call TRBD1 (5 bases). This CDR3 is built from 15 residues. The V and J ends lost 0 bases and 5 bases respectively, with 12 bases between them. Germline-derived CDR1 and CDR2 are LGHDT and YNNKEL (reference sequence). CDR3 in DNA: TGTGCCAGCAGCCAAGAAGCCAGGGTAGTAGATACGCAGTATTTT. Translating gives CASSQEARVVDTQYF.

J is TRBJ2-2 and V is TRBV30; TRBD1 is a possible D gene (5 bases). The CDR3 extends over 15 amino acids. Trimming took 0 bases from V and 1 from J, leaving 9 bases between them. The V gene's germline CDR1 is GTSNPN and CDR2 SVGIG (reference sequence). CDR3 sequence reads: CAWSVRTGNTGELFF. CDR3 coding DNA: TGTGCCTGGAGTGTAAGAACAGGGAACACCGGGGAGCTGTTTTTT.

The chain joins TRBV7-9 to TRBJ2-2; 8 bases line up with TRBD2. The CDR3 runs to 16 residues. Germline V gives CDR1 SEHNR, CDR2 FQNEAQ (reference sequence). J was trimmed by 5 bases and V by 1 base; bases with no gene match: 6. CDR3 loop: CASSLVAGGRTGELFF. CDR3 DNA: TGTGCCAGCAGCTTAGTTGCGGGAGGTCGGACCGGGGAGCTGTTTTTT.

This clone was detected only once. This sequence joins TRBV2 and TRBJ2-5, with TRBD2 identical over 8 bases. This CDR3 spans 14 amino acids. Germline CDR1 reads SNHLY; CDR2 reads FYNNEI. V was clipped by 2 bases and J by 6 bases; unmatched bases: 5. CDR3: CASSEPPGGKTQYF. CDR3 in DNA: TGTGCCAGCAGTGAACCCCCGGGGGGGAAGACCCAGTACTTC.

About this clone itself: This sample includes further DNA sequences coding for the same CDR3. V usage is TRBV28 and J usage is TRBJ1-5, with TRBD1 as a possible D gene (5 bases). V dropped 4 bases and J dropped 0 bases, with 7 bases sitting between them. This CDR3 has 14 amino acids. Germline V lookup: CDR1 MDHEN, CDR2 SYDVKM. For the CDR3, the DNA is TGTGCCAGCAGTTCCGGGGGTAGCAATCAGCCCCAGCATTTT. Translated, it gives CASSSGGSNQPQHF.

The chain has TRBV28 and TRBJ1-1, with TRBD1 as a possible D gene (6 bases). Germline values: CDR1 MDHEN, CDR2 SYDVKM. The CDR3 is 14 amino acids. V was trimmed by 4 bases and J by 1 base, leaving 10 bases between them. The CDR3: CASSSADRNTEAFF. CDR3 in DNA: TGTGCCAGCAGTTCCGCGGACAGGAACACTGAAGCTTTCTTT.

The genes are TRBV7-3 and TRBJ2-7; 11 bases line up with TRBD2. Looked up from germline, CDR1 is SGHTA and CDR2 is FQGTGA. The CDR3 has 15 residues. J lost 4 bases, V lost 5 bases, and 7 bases had no gene match. CDR3 sequence (DNA): TGTGCCAGCAGCATCGATAGCGGGAGGGCGTACGAGCAGTACTTC. Translating gives CASSIDSGRAYEQYF.

The V call is TRBV6-5, the J call TRBJ1-6; the D gene is possibly TRBD1 (6 bases). The CDR3 sequence is 15 residues long. Germline V gene data show CDR1 as MNHEY and CDR2 as SVGAGI. Trimming removed 2 bases at V and 3 bases at J, with 8 bases between. This CDR3 is CASSYLDSYNSPLHF. DNA of the CDR3: TGTGCCAGCAGTTACCTGGACAGCTATAATTCACCCCTCCACTTT.

DNA for the CDR3: TGCGCCAGCAGCCAAGATAGCCTAGCGGGCCTGGGGCAGTTCTTC. Translated: CASSQDSLAGLGQFF. The genes are TRBV4-1 and TRBJ2-1; 8 nucleotides agree with TRBD2. J lost 12 bases, V lost 0 bases, and 10 bases had no gene match. The CDR3 has 15 residues. Germline assignment: CDR1 MGHRA and CDR2 YSYEKL.

The chain couples TRBV30 to TRBJ2-1, with a possible D match to TRBD2 (5 bases). The CDR3 is 15 amino acids. Germline CDR1 is GTSNPN and CDR2 is SVGIG (reference sequence). With 3 bases removed from V and 0 bases from J, the gap between germline ends came to 12 bases. This CDR3 is CAWSPGSHSYNEQFF. As DNA, the CDR3 is TGTGCCTGGAGCCCGGGATCCCACTCCTACAATGAGCAGTTCTTC.

The chain uses TRBV7-9 and TRBJ1-1; TRBD1 aligns across 8 bases. The CDR3 extends over 14 amino acids. The germline CDR1 and CDR2 sequences are SEHNR and FQNEAQ (reference sequence). The J segment lost 5 bases and the V segment lost 5 bases, leaving 7 bases of the junction unmatched. The CDR3 DNA is TGTGCCAGCAGCGTTCAGGGGGCCTGGACTGAAGCTTTCTTT. Translation: CASSVQGAWTEAFF.

The V gene is TRBV10-2, the J gene TRBJ2-1; 11 positions match TRBD2. The germline gives CDR1 WSHSY, CDR2 SAAADI. The V and J ends lost 6 bases and 9 bases, in that order; junction bases with no gene match: 4. There are 13 residues in the CDR3. CDR3 region: CASRLAGEGEQFF. As DNA, the CDR3 is TGCGCCAGCAGACTAGCGGGAGAGGGTGAGCAGTTCTTC.

This clone was counted between two and nine times. The J gene is TRBJ2-3, the V gene TRBV10-3; TRBD1 might be the D (6 bases). V gave up 6 bases and J gave up 2 bases, with 27 bases separating them. The CDR3 spans 19 residues. Germline V CDR1 and CDR2: ENHRY, SYGVKD. The CDR3 loop is CAISSSDSLLLTYTDTQYF. The CDR3, as DNA: TGTGCCATCAGCTCCTCGGACAGCCTGCTACTAACATACACAGATACGCAGTATTTT.

This chain joins TRBV5-1 and TRBJ1-1; TRBD1 might be the D (5 bases). Germline assignment: CDR1 SGHRS and CDR2 YFSETQ. This CDR3 has 15 amino acids. With 0 bases removed from V and 1 base from J, the gap between germline ends came to 10 bases. For the CDR3, the DNA is TGCGCCAGCAGCTTGGCGGGGGTCCCGAACACTGAAGCTTTCTTT. Translating gives CASSLAGVPNTEAFF.

The V gene is TRBV28, the J gene TRBJ2-7; possible D gene TRBD1, 6 bases. The CDR3 sequence is 14 residues long. CDR1 MDHEN and CDR2 SYDVKM come from the germline V gene. V was clipped by 2 bases and J by 4 bases, with 12 bases between them. The CDR3 DNA is TGTGCCAGCAGTTTACATAGGGGGATTTACGAGCAGTACTTC. This sequence encodes CASSLHRGIYEQYF.

V is TRBV4-2 and J is TRBJ2-7, with TRBD1 identical over 10 bases. The J segment lost 5 bases and the V segment lost 1 base, leaving 5 bases of the junction unmatched. CDR1 LGHNA and CDR2 YNFKEQ come from the germline V gene. The CDR3 extends over 15 amino acids. CDR3 residues: CASSQVTGGWNEQYF. The DNA of the CDR3 is TGTGCCAGCAGCCAAGTGACAGGGGGCTGGAACGAGCAGTACTTC.

This clone was seen only once. The chain couples TRBV7-6 to TRBJ2-2; tentative D call: TRBD2 (5 bases). Trimming removed 2 bases from V and 6 bases from J, with 19 bases in between. CDR1 SGHVS and CDR2 FNYEAQ come from the germline V gene. The CDR3 covers 17 residues. CDR3 in amino acids: CASSLNLKPGSSGELFF. Written as DNA, the CDR3 is TGTGCCAGCAGCTTAAATCTGAAACCGGGGTCCTCCGGGGAGCTGTTTTTT.

This chain joins TRBV27 and TRBJ2-7, with a tentative D call TRBD2 (6 bases). Germline CDR1 MNHEY, CDR2 SMNVEV (reference sequence). The length of the CDR3 is 16 residues. Trimming pared 0 bases from V and 3 bases from J, leaving 15 bases between. The CDR3 nucleotides are TGTGCCAGCAGTTTATCGGACGGGAGAAGGGGCTACGAGCAGTACTTC. It is translated as CASSLSDGRRGYEQYF.

The rearrangement uses TRBV5-8 and TRBJ2-1; D may be TRBD1 (6 bases). The CDR3 length is 17 residues. The V gene's germline CDR1 is SGHTS and CDR2 YDEGEE. V was cut by 2 bases and J by 1 base, with 16 bases left in between. The CDR3 DNA reads TGTGCCAGCAGCTTAAACACAGGGAGTAGGTCCTACAATGAGCAGTTCTTC. The encoded protein is CASSLNTGSRSYNEQFF.

This chain links TRBV30 with TRBJ2-7, with 13 bases that match TRBD2. The CDR3 length is 16 residues. After removal of 3 bases from V and 3 bases from J, the junction contained 8 bases not matched to a gene. The germline gives CDR1 GTSNPN, CDR2 SVGIG (reference sequence). DNA of the CDR3: TGTGCCTGGAGCTCCGGGACTAGCGGGAAGAGCTACGAGCAGTACTTC. Its protein product is CAWSSGTSGKSYEQYF.